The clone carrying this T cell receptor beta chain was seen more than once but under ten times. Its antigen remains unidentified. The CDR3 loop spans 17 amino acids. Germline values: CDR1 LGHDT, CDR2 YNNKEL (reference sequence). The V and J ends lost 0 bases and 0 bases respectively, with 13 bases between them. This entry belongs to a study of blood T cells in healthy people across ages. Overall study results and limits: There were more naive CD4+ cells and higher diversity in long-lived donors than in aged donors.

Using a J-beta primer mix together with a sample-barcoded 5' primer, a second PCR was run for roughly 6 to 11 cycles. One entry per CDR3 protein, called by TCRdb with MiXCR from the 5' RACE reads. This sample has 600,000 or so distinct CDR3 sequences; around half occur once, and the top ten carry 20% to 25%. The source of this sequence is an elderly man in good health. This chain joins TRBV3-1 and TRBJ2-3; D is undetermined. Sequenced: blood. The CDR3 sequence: CASSQDYAAYSTDTQYF. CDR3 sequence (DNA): TGTGCCAGCAGCCAAGATTACGCGGCATATAGCACAGATACGCAGTATTTT.